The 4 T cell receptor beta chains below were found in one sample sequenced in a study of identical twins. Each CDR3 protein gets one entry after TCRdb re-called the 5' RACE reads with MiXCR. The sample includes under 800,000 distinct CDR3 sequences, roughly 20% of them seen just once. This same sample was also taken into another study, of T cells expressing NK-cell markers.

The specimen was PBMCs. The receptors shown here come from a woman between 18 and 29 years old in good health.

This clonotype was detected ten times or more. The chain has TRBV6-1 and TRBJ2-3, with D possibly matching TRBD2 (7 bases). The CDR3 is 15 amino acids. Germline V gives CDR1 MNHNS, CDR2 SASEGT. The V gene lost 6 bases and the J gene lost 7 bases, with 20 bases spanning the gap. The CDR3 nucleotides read TGTGCCAGCAGCCTCGTTGGAGGGGGGGCGAATACGCAGTATTTT. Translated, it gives CASSLVGGGANTQYF.

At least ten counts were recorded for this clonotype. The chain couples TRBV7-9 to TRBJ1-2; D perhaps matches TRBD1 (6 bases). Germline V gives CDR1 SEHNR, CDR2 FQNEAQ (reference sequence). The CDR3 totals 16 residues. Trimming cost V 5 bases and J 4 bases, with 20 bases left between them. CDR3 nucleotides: TGTGCCAGCAGCGTACTCCCGGACAGTTTAGCCTATGGCTACACCTTC. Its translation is CASSVLPDSLAYGYTF.

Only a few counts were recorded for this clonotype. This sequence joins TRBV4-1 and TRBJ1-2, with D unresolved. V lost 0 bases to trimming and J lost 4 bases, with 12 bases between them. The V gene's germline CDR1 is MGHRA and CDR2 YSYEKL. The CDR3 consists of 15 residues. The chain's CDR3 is CASSQEKGFLYGYTF. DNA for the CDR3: TGCGCCAGCAGCCAAGAAAAAGGGTTTCTCTATGGCTACACCTTC.

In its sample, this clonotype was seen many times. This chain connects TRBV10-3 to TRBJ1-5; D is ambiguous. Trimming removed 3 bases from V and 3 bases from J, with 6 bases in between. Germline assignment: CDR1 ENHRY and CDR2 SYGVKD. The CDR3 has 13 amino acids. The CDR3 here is CAISDLYNQPQHF. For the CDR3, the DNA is TGTGCCATCAGTGATCTTTACAATCAGCCCCAGCATTTT.